The sequence of this T cell receptor (beta chain) was determined in a study of blood T cells in healthy people across ages. Study in general: Through template switching, about one barcoded beta molecule was captured per two T cells, as measured in model experiments.

Details on this clonotype: The antigen remains undetermined.

Using a J-beta primer mix together with a sample-barcoded 5' primer, a second PCR was run for about 7 to 12 cycles. Each cDNA molecule, via a template-switch adaptor with 12 random nucleotides, was tagged. In TCRdb, the 5' RACE reads were re-called with MiXCR into one record per CDR3 protein. The table includes about 1,000,000 distinct CDR3 sequences, more than 40% detected once. Study findings and constraints: PBMCs left unsorted prevented a conclusive naive versus antigen-experienced comparison.

Germline lookup yields CDR1 MDHEN and CDR2 SYDVKM. Deletions cut 6 bases from V and 0 bases from J, with 16 bases between. The CDR3 sequence is 16 residues long. Staff drew around 10 milliliters of peripheral blood from each donor. The chain carries TRBV28 and TRBJ2-3, with a tentative D call TRBD2 (6 bases). Sample: blood. The receptor was isolated from a woman aged 60-70 years in good health. CDR3 residues: CASRTPAGLSTDTQYF. DNA of the CDR3: TGTGCCAGCAGAACGCCAGCGGGTCTCAGCACAGATACGCAGTATTTT. Full variable domain (outside the CDR3, taken from reference TRBV28 and TRBJ2-3): DVKVTQSSRYLVKRTGEKVFLECVQDMDHENMFWYRQDPGLGLRLIYFSYDVKMKEKGDIPEGYSVSREKKERFSLILESASTNQTSMYLCASRTPAGLSTDTQYFGPGTRLTVL.